The clone carrying this T cell receptor beta chain came up a few times. The antigen is unknown. The data belong to a study of T cell repertoires in cytomegalovirus infection. Study-level background: Based on public TCR beta signatures, there were indications of CMV infection and of a matching HLA type.

TCRdb re-analysed the reads in MiXCR, keeping a single row per CDR3 protein. This table holds 85,000 to 120,000 distinct CDR3 sequences, approximately 15% found once. Overall study results and limits: Identification of carriers of CMV plus the relevant HLA was performed using cumulative public TCR beta family frequency. Across the ex vivo response, the dominant clonotypes were HLA-C-restricted CMV-specific TCR beta clonotypes.

This sequence originates from a human donor in good health (CMV status not recorded). Some clones in this sample may be carry-over from other donors' samples. The specimen sequenced was PBMCs.

The CDR3 sequence: CASRNGAYGYTF. Written as DNA, the CDR3 is TGTGCCAGCAGGAATGGTGCCTATGGCTACACCTTC. The rearrangement uses TRBV25-1 and TRBJ1-2, with D hard to call. From germline, CDR1 is MGHDK and CDR2 SYGVNS. V was trimmed by 6 bases and J by 4 bases, leaving 9 bases between them. This CDR3 has 12 amino acids.